Listed below are T cell receptor beta chains from one sample, sequenced in a study of cytomegalovirus exposure and HLA in healthy donors. Here immunoSEQ multiplex PCR was the method, and the copy in TCRdb shows in-frame clones only, minus some. There are approximately 150,000 clones in the sample; approximately 88% occur only once, and roughly 0.5% lies in the top ten. Input material: PBMCs. The source of these receptors is a woman between 40 and 50 years old in good health and CMV-seronegative. Each CDR3 is given with its conserved first and last residue. The D gene is left open where the match is weak. Clone size appears in some rows only: once, few, many, or a class for an expanded clone.

>TRBV6-1|TRBD1|18|-|TRBJ1-4
CASSEDWGQGPNFEKLFF
TGTGCCAGCAGTGAAGATTGGGGACAGGGGCCAAACTTCGAAAAACTGTTTTTT
>TRBV7-9|-|15|-|TRBJ1-6
CASSLGDRSNSPLHF
TGTGCCAGCAGCTTAGGCGACAGGTCGAATTCACCCCTCCACTTT
>TRBV7-2|-|13|-|TRBJ2-7
CASSPSPRDEQYF
TGTGCCAGCAGCCCATCCCCCCGGGACGAGCAGTACTTC
>TRBV6-5|TRBD1|15|-|TRBJ2-3
CASSGTGNFADTQYF
TGTGCCAGCAGCGGGACAGGGAATTTCGCAGATACGCAGTATTTT
>TRBV7-9|TRBD1|13|-|TRBJ2-7
CSSSTPGGGEQYF
TGTTCCAGCAGCACGCCAGGGGGCGGGGAGCAGTACTTC
>TRBV19|-|15|-|TRBJ1-2
CASRSMRGPNYGYTF
TGTGCCAGTAGGAGTATGCGGGGCCCGAACTATGGCTACACCTTC
>TRBV10-3|-|13|-|TRBJ2-1
CAISVNSNNEQFF
TGTGCCATCAGTGTGAATTCTAACAATGAGCAGTTCTTC
>TRBV2|TRBD1|15|-|TRBJ1-1
CASRTQGARSTEAFF
TGTGCCAGCAGGACCCAGGGGGCGCGGTCCACTGAAGCTTTCTTT
>TRBV27|TRBD1|14|once|TRBJ1-5
CASREDRVGQPQHF
TGTGCCAGCAGGGAGGACAGGGTGGGTCAGCCCCAGCATTTT
>TRBV7-2|TRBD2|14|-|TRBJ2-5
CASSLAGGEETQYF
TGTGCCAGCAGCTTAGCGGGGGGGGAAGAGACCCAGTACTTC
>TRBV27|TRBD1|14|-|TRBJ2-1
CASSPWDRQNEQFF
TGTGCCAGCAGTCCATGGGACAGGCAGAATGAGCAGTTCTTC